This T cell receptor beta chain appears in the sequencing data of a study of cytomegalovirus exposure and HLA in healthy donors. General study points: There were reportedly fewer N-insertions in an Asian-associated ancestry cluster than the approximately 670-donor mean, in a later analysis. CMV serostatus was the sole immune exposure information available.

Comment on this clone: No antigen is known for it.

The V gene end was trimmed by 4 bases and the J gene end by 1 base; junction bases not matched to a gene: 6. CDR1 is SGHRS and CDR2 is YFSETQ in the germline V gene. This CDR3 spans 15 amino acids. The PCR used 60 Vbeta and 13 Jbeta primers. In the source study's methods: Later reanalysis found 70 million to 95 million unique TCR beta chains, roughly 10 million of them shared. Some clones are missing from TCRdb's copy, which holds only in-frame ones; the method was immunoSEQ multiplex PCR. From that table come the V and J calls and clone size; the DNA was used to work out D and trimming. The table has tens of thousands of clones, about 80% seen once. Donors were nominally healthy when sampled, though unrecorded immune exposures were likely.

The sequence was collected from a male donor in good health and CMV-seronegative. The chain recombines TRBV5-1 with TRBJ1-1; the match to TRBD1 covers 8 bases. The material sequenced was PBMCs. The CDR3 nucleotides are TGCGCCAGCAGCAGGACAGGACAGGGGAACACTGAAGCTTTCTTT. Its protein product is CASSRTGQGNTEAFF. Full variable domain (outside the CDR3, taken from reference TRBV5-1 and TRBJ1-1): KAGVTQTPRYLIKTRGQQVTLSCSPISGHRSVSWYQQTPGQGLQFLFEYFSETQRNKGNFPGRFSGRQFSNSRSEMNVSTLELGDSALYLCASSRTGQGNTEAFFGQGTRLTVV.